This T cell receptor (beta chain) stems from a study of T cells expressing NK-cell markers. Looking at the study overall: Sorted CD3+CD56-NKG2C+, CD3+CD56+NKG2C+ and CD3+CD56+NKG2C- T cells supplied the TCR beta repertoires. Seven donors tested HCMV-seropositive and one tested seronegative among the eight sequenced. Overall study findings and caveats: The study found dominant NKG2C+ clonotypes at roughly 1.0-8% of CD8+ T cells in roughly six donors.

Libraries used 5'RACE template switching adding universal primer site and UMIs. TCRdb re-called the 5' RACE reads and gives one entry per CDR3 protein, without DNA. Recorded for this sample: about half a million distinct CDR3 sequences. Remarks on this clonotype: What it binds is not known.

The TCR comes from a woman aged 50 to 60 in good health. Sample: blood T cells: a sorted CD56 or NKG2C T cell subset, CD4+ or CD8+ T cells, or bulk PBMC T cells (not recorded which).

CDR3: CASSISWGTDTQYF. V gene TRBV19 combines with J gene TRBJ2-3. The CDR3 has 14 amino acids. Germline values: CDR1 LNHDA, CDR2 SQIVND (reference sequence).